These T cell receptor beta chains were read from a single sample in a study of shared clonotypes between healthy human individuals. Using immunoSEQ multiplex PCR, the repertoire was profiled, and TCRdb retains in-frame clones only, with some absent. The sample holds about 800,000 clones, 90% to 97% seen once. The sequencing sample was made of naive CD8+ T cells sorted from blood. The receptors here all came from a man aged 30 to 45 in good health. CDR3s include the opening cysteine and the closing phenylalanine or tryptophan. D genes are given only for firm matches. For some rows the clone size is stated as once, few or many, or as a class when expanded; others skip it.

TRBJ1-2,.,.,TRBV5-6,TGTGCCAGCACCATGGACGGGAACTATGGCTACACCTTC,CASTMDGNYGYTF
TRBJ2-1,.,.,TRBV5-1,TGCGCCAGCAGCTTGGCCTTCGCGGGAATTTCCGATGAGCAGTTCTTC,CASSLAFAGISDEQFF
TRBJ2-5,.,.,TRBV15,TGTGCCACCAGCAGAGATTGGGCGGGGCAGGAACAGTACTTC,CATSRDWAGQEQYF
TRBJ2-3,once,.,TRBV5-4,TGTGCCAGCAGCCCGGTCTCAGTGACAGATACGCAGTATTTT,CASSPVSVTDTQYF
TRBJ2-5,.,TRBD1,TRBV10-1,TGCGCCAGCAGTGGGGGACAGGGGGCCCTGGAGACCCAGTACTTC,CASSGGQGALETQYF
TRBJ2-7,.,TRBD1,TRBV27,TGTGCCAGCAGTTTGACAGGGGGCGTCTACGAGCAGTACTTC,CASSLTGGVYEQYF
TRBJ2-1,.,.,TRBV19,TGTGCCAGTAGTATAGTGGCGGGGACGTACAATGAGCAGTTCTTC,CASSIVAGTYNEQFF
TRBJ2-7,.,.,TRBV6-5,TGTGCCAGCGGATCCACCTACGAGCAGTACTTC,CASGSTYEQYF
TRBJ2-3,once,.,TRBV4-1,TGCGCCAGCAGCCAAGGAGGGGGAAGGAGGTTAACAGATACGCAGTATTTT,CASSQGGGRRLTDTQYF
TRBJ1-1,.,.,TRBV11-2,TGTGCCAGCAGTCGCACATCGGGCCTAAACACTGAAGCTTTCTTT,CASSRTSGLNTEAFF
TRBJ2-7,.,.,TRBV7-8,TGTGCCAGCAGCTTAAGGGCTAGTGGGTACGAGCAGTACTTC,CASSLRASGYEQYF
TRBJ2-7,.,.,TRBV10-3,TGTGCCACCGAGGAAGAGTACGAGCAGTACTTC,CATEEEYEQYF
TRBJ2-7,.,TRBD2,TRBV29-1,TGCAGCGGTACTAGCGGGAGAGGTACCTACGAGCAGTACTTC,CSGTSGRGTYEQYF
TRBJ2-7,.,.,TRBV27,TGTGCCAGCAGCCCCTCTTTGGACCACCCCTACGAGCAGTACTTC,CASSPSLDHPYEQYF
TRBJ1-5,.,.,TRBV9,TGTGCCAGCAGCGTAGCCACCAATCAGCCCCAGCATTTT,CASSVATNQPQHF
TRBJ2-3,.,TRBD2,TRBV9,TGTGCCAGCAGCGTCACTAGCGGGAGGCCAGATACGCAGTATTTT,CASSVTSGRPDTQYF
TRBJ2-5,.,.,TRBV7-9,TGTGCCAGCAGCCCCCACGACGGGAACCAAGAGACCCAGTACTTC,CASSPHDGNQETQYF
TRBJ1-5,.,TRBD1,TRBV4-1,TGCGCCAGCAGCCAAGTCTTAGGGACAGCCGAATATAGCAATCAGCCCCAGCATTTT,CASSQVLGTAEYSNQPQHF
TRBJ2-7,.,.,TRBV14,TGTGCCAGCAGCCAAAGAAGGGTCCGGGACCCATCCTACGAGCAGTACTTC,CASSQRRVRDPSYEQYF
TRBJ2-1,.,.,TRBV9,TGTGCCAGCAGCGTAGGGGGGACCCACAATGAGCAGTTCTTC,CASSVGGTHNEQFF
TRBJ2-6,.,.,TRBV29-1,TGCAGCGTTGAAGACCGGACAGAGGCCAACGTCCTGACTTTC,CSVEDRTEANVLTF
TRBJ2-2,few,.,TRBV5-6,TGTGCCAGCAGCTGGAGGGGCAGGGGCGGCACCGGGGAGCTGTTTTTT,CASSWRGRGGTGELFF
TRBJ2-7,.,.,TRBV6-1,TGTGCCAGCAGTTCCGTTGTGGGGTTTACCTACGAGCAGTACTTC,CASSSVVGFTYEQYF
TRBJ2-2,.,.,TRBV5-1,TGCGCCAGCAGCTCGTACAGGGAGGACACCGGGGAGCTGTTTTTT,CASSSYREDTGELFF
TRBJ1-5,.,.,TRBV27,TGTGCCAGCAGTTTGTTGGGCAGGGGTGTGCCCCAGCATTTT,CASSLLGRGVPQHF
TRBJ2-2,.,.,TRBV7-9,TGTGCCAGCACCGGCCCCACGGAGGGGCAAGCGAACACCGGGGAGCTGTTTTTT,CASTGPTEGQANTGELFF
TRBJ2-7,.,TRBD2,TRBV11-2,TGTGCCAGCAGCTATAGCGGGAGTCCCTTAGACGAGCAGTACTTC,CASSYSGSPLDEQYF
TRBJ2-2,.,.,TRBV29-1,TGCAGCGTTGGAGCCGCCGGAGGGGAGCTGTTTTTT,CSVGAAGGELFF
TRBJ1-2,.,TRBD1,TRBV29-1,TGCAGCGCCGCAGGGGGGGCGCAGGATAAAAGGGGATATGGCTACACCTTC,CSAAGGAQDKRGYGYTF
TRBJ2-3,.,.,TRBV27,TGTGCCAGCACTCAAGGGGGGCGGGGTCGGACAGATACGCAGTATTTT,CASTQGGRGRTDTQYF
TRBJ2-3,.,.,TRBV7-9,TGTGCCAGCAGCGACCAACTCACAGATACGCAGTATTTT,CASSDQLTDTQYF
TRBJ2-2,.,.,TRBV11-2,TGTGCCAGCAGAAATACAGGGCCCCCGAACACCGGGGAGCTGTTTTTT,CASRNTGPPNTGELFF
TRBJ2-7,.,.,TRBV9,TGTGCCAGCAGCGTAGAGGGGCACTACGAGCAGTACTTC,CASSVEGHYEQYF
TRBJ1-1,.,.,TRBV2,TGTGCCAGCAGTGAAGCGGTGAAGAACACTGAAGCTTTCTTT,CASSEAVKNTEAFF
TRBJ2-1,.,TRBD2,TRBV6-1,TGTGCCAGCAGTGAATGGGGGACTAGCGGCACGAATGAGCAGTTCTTC,CASSEWGTSGTNEQFF
TRBJ2-1,.,TRBD2,TRBV11-3,TGTGCCAGCAGCTTAGGACTAGCTCCATACAATGAGCAGTTCTTC,CASSLGLAPYNEQFF
TRBJ2-7,.,.,TRBV27,TGTGCCAGCAGTTTAGGGGGTGAAAGAGGGGTCTACGAGCAGTACTTC,CASSLGGERGVYEQYF
TRBJ2-7,.,.,TRBV27,TGTGCCAGCAGTTCCTTCCGCGGAGACTACGAGCAGTACTTC,CASSSFRGDYEQYF
TRBJ2-7,.,TRBD2,TRBV7-8,TGTGCCTGCGCGCCCGGCCGGGGGGACGAGCAGTACTTC,CACAPGRGDEQYF
TRBJ2-2,.,.,TRBV30,TGTGCCTGGGGGCCAGGCGTTCCGAACACCGGGGAGCTGTTTTTT,CAWGPGVPNTGELFF
TRBJ2-1,.,.,TRBV5-5,TGTGCCAGCAGCTTAGGGAAGGGTAGCGCTCAAAAAGATGAGCAGTTCTTC,CASSLGKGSAQKDEQFF
TRBJ2-1,.,.,TRBV5-6,TGTGCCAGCAGCTTGGGACTGGGGTACAATGAGCAGTTCTTC,CASSLGLGYNEQFF
TRBJ1-1,.,.,TRBV7-9,TGTGCCAGCAGCATGGGACAAAGATTTGTCACTGAAGCTTTCTTT,CASSMGQRFVTEAFF
TRBJ1-4,once,.,TRBV6-5,TGTGCCAGCAGTTCTAGGACGGCTTATAATGAAAAACTGTTTTTT,CASSSRTAYNEKLFF
TRBJ2-7,.,TRBD1,TRBV5-1,TGCGCCAGCAGCGGGGACAGAGCCTACGAGCAGTACTTC,CASSGDRAYEQYF
TRBJ1-5,.,TRBD1,TRBV15,TGTGCCACCAGCAGAGGGGACAGGGACCGATTATATAGCAATCAGCCCCAGCATTTT,CATSRGDRDRLYSNQPQHF
TRBJ2-7,.,.,TRBV7-8,TGTGCCAGCAGCCTGCAATGGCGTGGGAACGAGCAGTACTTC,CASSLQWRGNEQYF
TRBJ2-1,once,TRBD2,TRBV7-2,TGTGCCAGCAGCGCAACTAGCGGGAGGTCGTTAAGCTCCTACAATGAGCAGTTCTTC,CASSATSGRSLSSYNEQFF
TRBJ2-6,.,.,TRBV19,TGTGCCAGTAGTATTGTTTTGGGGGCTGGGGCCAACGTCCTGACTTTC,CASSIVLGAGANVLTF
TRBJ1-1,once,TRBD1,TRBV13,TGTGGCACCGTGGGACAGGACACTGAAGCTTTCTTT,CGTVGQDTEAFF
TRBJ2-3,.,.,TRBV7-3,TGTGCCAGCAGCTTAACGGGGTACAGCACAGATACGCAGTATTTT,CASSLTGYSTDTQYF
TRBJ2-7,.,.,TRBV28,TGTGCCAGCAGTTTCGGACAGACGAGCTTATACTACGAGCAGTACTTC,CASSFGQTSLYYEQYF
TRBJ2-7,once,TRBD2,TRBV4-1,TGCGCCAGCAGCGTAGCGGGAATCAGGTACGAGCAGTACTTC,CASSVAGIRYEQYF
TRBJ2-7,.,.,TRBV7-8,TGTGCCAGCAGCCCCGGAAACTCCTACGAGCAGTACTTC,CASSPGNSYEQYF